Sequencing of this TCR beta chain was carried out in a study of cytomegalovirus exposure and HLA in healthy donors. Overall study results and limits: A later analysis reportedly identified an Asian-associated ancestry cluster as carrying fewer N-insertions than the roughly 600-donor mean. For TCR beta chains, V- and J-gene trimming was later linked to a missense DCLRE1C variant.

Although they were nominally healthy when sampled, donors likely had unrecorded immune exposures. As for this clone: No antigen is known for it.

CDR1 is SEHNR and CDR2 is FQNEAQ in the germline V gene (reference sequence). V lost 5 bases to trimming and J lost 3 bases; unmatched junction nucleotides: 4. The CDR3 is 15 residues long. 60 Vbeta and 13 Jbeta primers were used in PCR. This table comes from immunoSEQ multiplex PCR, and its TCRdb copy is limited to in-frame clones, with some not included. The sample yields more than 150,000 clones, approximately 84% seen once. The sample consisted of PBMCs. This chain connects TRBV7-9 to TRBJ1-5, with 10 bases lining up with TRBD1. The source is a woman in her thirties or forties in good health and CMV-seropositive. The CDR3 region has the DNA TGTGCCAGCAGCCCGACAGGGGGCTACAATCAGCCCCAGCATTTT. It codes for CASSPTGGYNQPQHF.